The text below deals with one TCR beta chain. The target antigen is unknown. This sample is part of a study of cytomegalovirus exposure and HLA in healthy donors. Study results and limitations: Many donors carried some public TCRs, although rarity characterized most TCR sequences. Reported results showed that the classifier diagnosed cytomegalovirus status with high specificity and sensitivity.

Germline V gene data show CDR1 as SGHAT and CDR2 as FQNNGV. V was clipped by 3 bases and J by 2 bases, with 18 bases between them. CDR3 size: 17 residues. The data were produced by immunoSEQ multiplex PCR, yet TCRdb's version contains in-frame clones alone and is incomplete. In the table there are about 60,000 clones, approximately 95% of which are singletons. Sequencing was performed on PBMCs. The chain is built from TRBV11-2 and TRBJ2-3, with D maybe TRBD2 (5 bases). The sequence was collected from a woman aged 18-29 years in good health and CMV-seropositive. The CDR3 region has the DNA TGTGCCAGCAGCTTCTCGGACTGGCCCTTAATCACAGATACGCAGTATTTT. Translating gives CASSFSDWPLITDTQYF.